The next 8 T cell receptor beta chains were all read from a single sample in a study of T cells in Graves' hyperthyroidism and ophthalmopathy. What was amplified from RNA transcripts were TCR beta CDR3 regions. Researchers ran a first-round RT-PCR on the TCR CDR3 using the HTBI primer set. TCRdb passed the multiplex PCR reads through MiXCR, listing each CDR3 protein once. Of around 480,000 distinct CDR3 sequences in the sample, roughly 14% were seen once. The material sequenced was blood. The source of these receptors is a woman aged 18 to 35 with Graves' hyperthyroidism.

Remarks on this clonotype: A much larger clonotype is one base distant, so this may be a read error. The chain joins TRBV12-3 or TRBV12-4 to TRBJ2-3, with 14 bases that match TRBD2. After removal of 7 bases from V and 3 bases from J, the junction contained 9 bases not matched to a gene. There are 17 residues in the CDR3. The CDR3 is CASNKPGLAGETDTQYF. As DNA, the CDR3 is TGTGCCAGCAATAAACCGGGACTAGCGGGAGAAACAGATACGCAGTATTTT.

This clonotype was seen only a few times. One junction end disagrees with the germline gene, perhaps due to a read error. In nucleotides, the CDR3 is TGTGCCAGCAGCTCGGGACCTAGCACAGATGCGCAGTATTTT. It yields the protein CASSSGPSTDAQYF. The chain combines TRBV7-3 with TRBJ2-3; D possibly uses TRBD1 or TRBD2 (5 bases each). The V gene's germline CDR1 is SGHTA and CDR2 FQGTGA. CDR3 length: 14 amino acids.

This clonotype has ten or more counts. The chain employs TRBV6-1 and TRBJ1-2, with D maybe TRBD1 (6 bases). CDR3 length: 15 residues. Looked up from germline, CDR1 is MNHNS and CDR2 is SASEGT. The V and J ends lost 4 bases and 8 bases respectively, with 20 bases between them. For the CDR3, the DNA is TGTGCCAGCAGTGGATCCGGGACACCCAGGGAGGGCTACACCTTC. Its translation: CASSGSGTPREGYTF.

This clonotype was detected a few times. A much larger clone lies a single base off, so this may be a read error. The CDR3 does not close with the conserved phenylalanine or tryptophan, likely indicating a read error. The CDR3 region is CASSREMGQRRYSNQPQHL. In DNA, the CDR3 is TGTGCCAGCAGTCGAGAGATGGGACAGAGACGCTATAGCAATCAGCCCCAGCATCTT. The chain uses TRBV28 and TRBJ1-5; 7 positions agree with TRBD1. Germline CDR1 MDHEN, CDR2 SYDVKM. The CDR3 has 19 residues. The junction had 16 bases not matched to a gene; V was cut back by 5 bases and J by 0 bases.

This clonotype was found a few times. This sequence joins TRBV20-1 and TRBJ2-7, with 7 bases identical to TRBD2. V trimming: 7 bases; J trimming: 2 bases; junction bases outside the gene matches: 8. In germline, CDR1 is DFQATT, CDR2 SNEGSKA (reference sequence). CDR3 length equals 13 residues. In DNA, the CDR3 is TGCAGTGGAGCGGGGAGGACGGCCTACGAGCAGTACTTC. As protein: CSGAGRTAYEQYF.

This clonotype appeared many times. DNA of the CDR3: TGTGCCAGCAGCTTAGTGAGGGGGGCTTCAGATACGCAGTATTTT. It yields the protein CASSLVRGASDTQYF. The chain is built from TRBV11-3 and TRBJ2-3, with D perhaps assigned TRBD1 or TRBD2 (6 bases each). Germline V gene data show CDR1 as SGHNT and CDR2 as YENEEA. V was clipped by 1 base and J by 4 bases, with 12 bases between them. This CDR3 spans 15 amino acids.

The rearrangement uses TRBV5-1 and TRBJ1-5; 10 nucleotides agree with TRBD1. From germline, CDR1 is SGHRS and CDR2 YFSETQ. The CDR3 is 14 residues long. V lost 4 bases and J lost 5; bases outside the gene matches: 3. CDR3 in amino acids: CASSPGQGYQPQHF. The CDR3 bases are TGCGCCAGCAGCCCGGGACAGGGGTATCAGCCCCAGCATTTT.

This clonotype was seen many times. The chain combines TRBV18 with TRBJ1-6; D is unclear. The CDR3 runs 16 residues. Germline V gene sequence: CDR1 KGHSH, CDR2 LQKENI. With 2 bases removed from V and 8 bases from J, the gap between germline ends came to 16 bases. CDR3 residues: CASSPNRPSFHSPLHF. CDR3 in DNA: TGTGCCAGCTCACCAAACAGACCGTCGTTTCATTCACCCCTCCACTTT.